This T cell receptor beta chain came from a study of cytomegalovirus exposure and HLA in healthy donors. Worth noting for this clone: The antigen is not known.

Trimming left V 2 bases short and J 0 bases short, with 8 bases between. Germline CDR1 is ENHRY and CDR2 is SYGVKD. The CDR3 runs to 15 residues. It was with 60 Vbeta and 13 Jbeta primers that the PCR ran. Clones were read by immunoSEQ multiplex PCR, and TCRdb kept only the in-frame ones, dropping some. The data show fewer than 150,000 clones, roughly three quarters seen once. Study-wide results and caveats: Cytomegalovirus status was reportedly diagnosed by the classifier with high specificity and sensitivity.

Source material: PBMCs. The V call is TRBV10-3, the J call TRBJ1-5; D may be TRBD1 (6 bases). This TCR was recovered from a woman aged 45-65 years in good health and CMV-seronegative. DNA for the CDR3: TGTGCCATCAGTGAGACAGGGTATAGCAATCAGCCCCAGCATTTT. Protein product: CAISETGYSNQPQHF.